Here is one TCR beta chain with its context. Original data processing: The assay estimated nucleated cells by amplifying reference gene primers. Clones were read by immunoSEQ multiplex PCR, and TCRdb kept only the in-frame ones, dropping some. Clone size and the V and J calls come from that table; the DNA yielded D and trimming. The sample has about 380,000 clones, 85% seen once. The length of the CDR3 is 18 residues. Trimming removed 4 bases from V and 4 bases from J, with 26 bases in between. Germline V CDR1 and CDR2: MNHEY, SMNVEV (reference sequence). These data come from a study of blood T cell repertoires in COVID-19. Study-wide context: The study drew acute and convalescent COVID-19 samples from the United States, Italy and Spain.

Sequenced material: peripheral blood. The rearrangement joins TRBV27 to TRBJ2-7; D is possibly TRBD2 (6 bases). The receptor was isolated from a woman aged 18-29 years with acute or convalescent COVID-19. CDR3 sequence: CASSSHQPGLRSRYEQYF. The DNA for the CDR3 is TGTGCCAGCAGTTCCCACCAACCGGGACTCCGATCAAGATACGAGCAGTACTTC.